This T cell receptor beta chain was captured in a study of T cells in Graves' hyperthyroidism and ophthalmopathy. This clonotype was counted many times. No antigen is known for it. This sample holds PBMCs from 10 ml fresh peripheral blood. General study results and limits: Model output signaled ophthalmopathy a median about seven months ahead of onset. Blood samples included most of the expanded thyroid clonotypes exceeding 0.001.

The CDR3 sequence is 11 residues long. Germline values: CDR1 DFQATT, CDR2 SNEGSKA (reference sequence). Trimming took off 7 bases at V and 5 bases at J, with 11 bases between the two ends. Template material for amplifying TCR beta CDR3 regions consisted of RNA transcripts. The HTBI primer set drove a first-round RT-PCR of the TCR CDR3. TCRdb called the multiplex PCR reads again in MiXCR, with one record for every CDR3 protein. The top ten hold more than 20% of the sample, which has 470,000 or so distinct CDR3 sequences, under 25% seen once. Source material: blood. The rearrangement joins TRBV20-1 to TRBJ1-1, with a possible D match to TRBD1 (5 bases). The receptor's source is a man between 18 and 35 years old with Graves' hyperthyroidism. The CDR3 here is CSGYKGTEAFF. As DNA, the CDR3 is TGCAGTGGGTATAAGGGGACTGAAGCTTTCTTT.